Detailed here is one T cell receptor (beta chain). No antigen is known for it. The junction shows a germline mismatch at one end, possibly a read error. Graves' hyperthyroidism was defined as stable when no progression to ophthalmopathy occurred over 18 months of follow-up. The hyperthyroidism patients were between 18 and 65 years old and newly diagnosed, with a disease duration of less than 2 months. Exclusion was applied to patients with uncontrolled infections, other autoimmune diseases, pregnancy or lactation. Clinical symptoms, serum thyroxine and TRAb, thyroid ultrasound, and orbital computed tomography formed the basis for the diagnoses. PBMCs were isolated from 8 to 10 ml of fresh peripheral blood by Ficoll-Paque density gradient centrifugation. Total RNA was extracted with Trizol reagent, and quality was checked on an Agilent 2100 Bioanalyzer. The data belong to a study of T cells in Graves' hyperthyroidism and ophthalmopathy (dated by TCRdb to about 2019). In terms of the full investigation: Peripheral blood samples were taken at the time of initial diagnosis, prior to any treatment. After sampling, hyperthyroidism patients received methimazole starting at 30 mg daily, and ophthalmopathy patients received high-dose intravenous methylprednisolone. The paper describes TCR Vbeta CDR3 sequencing of 130 to 150 peripheral blood samples, made up of under 50 ophthalmopathy patients, 70 to 75 hyperthyroidism patients and some 17 progressor patients. Thyroid tissue and blood T-cell repertoires from six Graves' hyperthyroidism patients were also compared in the study. For training and testing, the roughly 100 patients in the discovery cohort were randomly divided in a 7:3 ratio. A discovery cohort of approximately 97 patients, about 40 with Graves' ophthalmopathy and 57 with stable Graves' hyperthyroidism, was used to find distinguishing TCR V-J signatures. Whether ophthalmopathy could be predicted prospectively was tested in an independent validation cohort made up of about 20 hyperthyroidism patients plus 17 patients who later progressed to ophthalmopathy.

The study at large found these results: No statistical method was used to set the sample size in advance, and investigators knew the group allocation. Ophthalmopathy was separated from stable hyperthyroidism by a 13 V-J signature model, with approximately 90% sensitivity and about 81% specificity obtained in cross-validation and 80%/75% obtained in testing. Most expanded thyroid clonotypes (frequency above 0.001) were also detected in blood, a finding suggesting that blood repertoires may reflect thyroid immune responses. During validation, the model predicted progression to ophthalmopathy a median of around 6 months ahead of onset, with more than 55% sensitivity and 72% to 85% specificity.

Inclusive of the bounding cysteine and phenylalanine, the CDR3 is 17 residues long. Only the CDR3 part of the read is kept: 51 bases, read in frame from the first base. According to the germline V gene, CDR1 reads MDHEN and CDR2 reads SYDVKM. The TCR beta CDR3 regions were amplified from the RNA transcripts. The TCR CDR3 was subjected to a first round of RT-PCR using the HTBI primer set and the Qiagen OneStep RT-PCR kit. A second multiplex PCR round built the libraries, followed by size selection and purification. Libraries were sequenced paired-end with 100 bp reads on an Illumina HiSeq2000. Per the original workflow: SOAPnuke was used to process the raw data, throwing out any read that contained adapters or uncalled bases, had a mean Phred below 15, or lacked an exact constant-primer or identifier match. COPE v1.2.5 was used to merge high-quality paired reads, and clonotypes were defined as unique nucleotide sequences. MiTCR v1.1 was used to align clonotypes to the IMGT TRBV, TRBD and TRBJ reference segments. The analysis included only V-J combinations with a frequency above 0.0001, which together covered more than 99% of the repertoires. A TCS score was defined as the ratio of F50 (clonal expansion) to E x V (chaos), with BLOSUM62-based TCRdist applied between CDR3 peptides within each V-J. Welch's t-statistics and random forest reduced around 510 V-J features to 10 to 15, which were used in a naive Bayes classifier (R e1071). The public reads were run again by TCRdb, first through fastp at Q25 and then through MiXCR, and only productive beta chains were kept. Each CDR3 protein gets just one entry, which takes the most common genes and DNA from the rows behind it. These V and J calls derive from TCRdb rather than the authors' analysis. Across this sample there are about 690,000 distinct CDR3 sequences, with around 15% seen only once. The top ten constitute around 15% of the sample.

The chain is assembled from TRBV28 and TRBJ1-4; a tentative D match to TRBD1 spans 6 bases. The receptor was derived from a man in his fifties with Graves' hyperthyroidism. The sample comprised blood. The DNA sequence follows: TGTGCCAGCAGGGGGCTCGAGCAGGGGCCAACTAATGAAAAACGGTTTTTT. Translated, this gives CASRGLEQGPTNEKRFF. Joined to the reference TRBV28 and TRBJ1-4 proteins, this CDR3 gives the full variable domain: DVKVTQSSRYLVKRTGEKVFLECVQDMDHENMFWYRQDPGLGLRLIYFSYDVKMKEKGDIPEGYSVSREKKERFSLILESASTNQTSMYLCASRGLEQGPTNEKRFFGSGTQLSVL.